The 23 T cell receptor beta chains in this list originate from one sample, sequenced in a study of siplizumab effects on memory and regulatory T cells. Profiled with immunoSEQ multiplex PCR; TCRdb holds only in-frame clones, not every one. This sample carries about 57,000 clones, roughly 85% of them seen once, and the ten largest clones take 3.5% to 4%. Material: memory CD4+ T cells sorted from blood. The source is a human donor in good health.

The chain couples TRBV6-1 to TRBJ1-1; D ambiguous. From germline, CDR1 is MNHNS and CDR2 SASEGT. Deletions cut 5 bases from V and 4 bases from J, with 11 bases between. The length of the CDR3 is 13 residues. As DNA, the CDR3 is TGTGCCAGCAGTTATGGGGTAGGCACTGAAGCTTTCTTT. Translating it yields CASSYGVGTEAFF.

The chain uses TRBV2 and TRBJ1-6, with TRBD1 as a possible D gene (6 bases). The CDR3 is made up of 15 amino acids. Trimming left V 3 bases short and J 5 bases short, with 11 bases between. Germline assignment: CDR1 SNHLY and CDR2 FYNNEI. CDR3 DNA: TGTGCCAGCAGTGAGTTACAGGGAAATAATTCACCCCTCCACTTT. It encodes CASSELQGNNSPLHF.

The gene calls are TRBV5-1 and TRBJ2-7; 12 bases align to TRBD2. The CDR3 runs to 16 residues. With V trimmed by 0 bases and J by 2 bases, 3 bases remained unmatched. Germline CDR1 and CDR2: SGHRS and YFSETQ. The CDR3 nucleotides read TGCGCCAGCAGCTTGGAGTCTAGCGGGAGGGCCTACGAGCAGTACTTC. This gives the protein CASSLESSGRAYEQYF. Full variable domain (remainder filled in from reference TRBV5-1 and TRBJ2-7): KAGVTQTPRYLIKTRGQQVTLSCSPISGHRSVSWYQQTPGQGLQFLFEYFSETQRNKGNFPGRFSGRQFSNSRSEMNVSTLELGDSALYLCASSLESSGRAYEQYFGPGTRLTVT.

CDR3 sequence reads: CASSLDGGPYEQYF. In DNA, the CDR3 is TGCGCCAGCAGCTTGGACGGGGGGCCCTACGAGCAGTACTTC. This chain uses TRBV5-1 with TRBJ2-7, with TRBD2 as a possible D gene (7 bases). CDR1 is SGHRS, CDR2 YFSETQ, per germline. The V end was cut by 0 bases, the J end by 2 bases, with 9 bases between. CDR3 length: 14 amino acids. The variable domain in full, with the rest retrieved from reference TRBV5-1 and TRBJ2-7, is KAGVTQTPRYLIKTRGQQVTLSCSPISGHRSVSWYQQTPGQGLQFLFEYFSETQRNKGNFPGRFSGRQFSNSRSEMNVSTLELGDSALYLCASSLDGGPYEQYFGPGTRLTVT.

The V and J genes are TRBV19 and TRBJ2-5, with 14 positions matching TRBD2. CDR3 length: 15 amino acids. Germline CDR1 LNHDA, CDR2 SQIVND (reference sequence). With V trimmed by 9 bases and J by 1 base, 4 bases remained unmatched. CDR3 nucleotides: TGTGCCAGCGCCGGACTAGCGGGGGGCCAAGAGACCCAGTACTTC. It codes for CASAGLAGGQETQYF.

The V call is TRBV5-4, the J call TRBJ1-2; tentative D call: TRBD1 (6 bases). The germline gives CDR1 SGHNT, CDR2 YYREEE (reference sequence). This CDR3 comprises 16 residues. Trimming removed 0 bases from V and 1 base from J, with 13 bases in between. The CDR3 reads CASSLGGGLFNYGYTF. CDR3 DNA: TGTGCCAGCAGCTTGGGCGGGGGGCTTTTTAACTATGGCTACACCTTC.

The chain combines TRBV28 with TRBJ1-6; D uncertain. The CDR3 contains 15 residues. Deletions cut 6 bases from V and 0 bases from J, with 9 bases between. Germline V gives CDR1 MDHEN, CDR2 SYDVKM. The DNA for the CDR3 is TGTGCCAGCAGGCCGAGTAGCTCCTATAATTCACCCCTCCACTTT. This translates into CASRPSSSYNSPLHF.

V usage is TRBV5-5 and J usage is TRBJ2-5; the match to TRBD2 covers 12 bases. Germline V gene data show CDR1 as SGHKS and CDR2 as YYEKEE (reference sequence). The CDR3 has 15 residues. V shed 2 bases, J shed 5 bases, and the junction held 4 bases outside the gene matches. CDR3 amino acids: CASSFASGRVETQYF. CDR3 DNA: TGTGCCAGCAGCTTTGCTAGCGGGAGGGTGGAGACCCAGTACTTC.

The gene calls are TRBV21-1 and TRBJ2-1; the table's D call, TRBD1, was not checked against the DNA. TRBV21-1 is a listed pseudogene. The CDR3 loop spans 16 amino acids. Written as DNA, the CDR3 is TGTGCCAGCTTTTGGATGGGACAGGGGACCTACAATGAGCAGTTCTTC. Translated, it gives CASFWMGQGTYNEQFF.

The DNA of the CDR3 is TGTGCCAGCAGCTTAGGCCGGGGGGCAGATACGCAGTATTTT. Translated: CASSLGRGADTQYF. The chain joins TRBV5-6 to TRBJ2-3; 7 nucleotides match TRBD2. Germline values: CDR1 SGHDT, CDR2 YYEEEE. There are 14 residues in the CDR3. With 2 bases clipped from V and 4 bases from J, the junction kept 4 bases outside the gene matches.

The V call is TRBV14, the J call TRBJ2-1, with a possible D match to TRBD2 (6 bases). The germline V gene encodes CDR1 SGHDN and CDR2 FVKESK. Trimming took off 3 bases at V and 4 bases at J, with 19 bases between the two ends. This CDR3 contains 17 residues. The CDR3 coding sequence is TGTGCCAGCAGCCAGTCGTATCGGAGGGAGCGATACAATGAGCAGTTCTTC. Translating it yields CASSQSYRRERYNEQFF.

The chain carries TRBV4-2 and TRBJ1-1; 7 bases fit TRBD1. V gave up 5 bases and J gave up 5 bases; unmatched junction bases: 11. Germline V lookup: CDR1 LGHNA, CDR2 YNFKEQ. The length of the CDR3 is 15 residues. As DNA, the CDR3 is TGTGCCAGCAGCTCCAGGGGGTTCAGGGGTACTGAAGCTTTCTTT. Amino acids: CASSSRGFRGTEAFF.

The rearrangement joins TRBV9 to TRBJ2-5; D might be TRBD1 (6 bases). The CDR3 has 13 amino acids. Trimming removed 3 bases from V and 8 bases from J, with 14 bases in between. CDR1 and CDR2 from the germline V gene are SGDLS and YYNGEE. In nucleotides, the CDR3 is TGTGCCAGCAGCGCGGACAGTAAGAGAACCCAGTACTTC. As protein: CASSADSKRTQYF.

The chain's CDR3 is CASSGGQGSPLHF. The CDR3 nucleotides are TGTGCCAGCAGTGGCGGACAGGGCTCACCCCTCCACTTT. V gene TRBV2 combines with J gene TRBJ1-6; 8 positions agree with TRBD1. The germline gives CDR1 SNHLY, CDR2 FYNNEI. V dropped 4 bases and J dropped 10; count of bases not matched to a gene: 3. This CDR3 comprises 13 residues.

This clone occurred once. This CDR3 is CASSLGSGVENTEAFF. The CDR3 nucleotides are TGTGCCAGCAGCTTAGGCTCCGGGGTGGAGAACACTGAAGCTTTCTTT. The V and J genes are TRBV7-9 and TRBJ1-1; D is uncertain. The V end was cut by 1 base, the J end by 1 base, with 13 bases between. The CDR3 is 16 residues long. The germline V gene encodes CDR1 SEHNR and CDR2 FQNEAQ (reference sequence).

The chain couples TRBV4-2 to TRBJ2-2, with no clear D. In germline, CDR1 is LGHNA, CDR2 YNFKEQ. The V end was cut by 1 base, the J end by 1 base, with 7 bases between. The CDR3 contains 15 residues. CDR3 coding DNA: TGTGCCAGCAGCCAAGTTACTCAGAACACCGGGGAGCTGTTTTTT. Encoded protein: CASSQVTQNTGELFF.

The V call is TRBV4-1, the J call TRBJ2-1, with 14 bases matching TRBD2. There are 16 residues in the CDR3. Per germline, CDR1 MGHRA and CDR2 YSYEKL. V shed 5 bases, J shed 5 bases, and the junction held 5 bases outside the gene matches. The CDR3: CASSNLGLAGDNEQFF. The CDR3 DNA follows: TGCGCCAGCAGCAACCTGGGACTAGCGGGAGACAATGAGCAGTTCTTC.

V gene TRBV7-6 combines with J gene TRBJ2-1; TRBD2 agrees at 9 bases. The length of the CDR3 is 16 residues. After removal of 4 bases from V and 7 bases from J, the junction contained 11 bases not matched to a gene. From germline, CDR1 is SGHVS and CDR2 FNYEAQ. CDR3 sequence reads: CASSYPTLAGTNEQFF. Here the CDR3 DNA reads TGTGCCAGCAGCTACCCCACCCTAGCGGGGACTAATGAGCAGTTCTTC.

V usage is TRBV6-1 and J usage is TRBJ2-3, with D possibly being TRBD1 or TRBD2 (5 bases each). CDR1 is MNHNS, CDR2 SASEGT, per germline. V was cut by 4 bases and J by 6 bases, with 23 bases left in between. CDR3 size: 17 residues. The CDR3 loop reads CASSGKSKPGHSDTQYF. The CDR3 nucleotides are TGTGCCAGCAGTGGAAAATCCAAACCGGGGCACAGCGATACGCAGTATTTT.

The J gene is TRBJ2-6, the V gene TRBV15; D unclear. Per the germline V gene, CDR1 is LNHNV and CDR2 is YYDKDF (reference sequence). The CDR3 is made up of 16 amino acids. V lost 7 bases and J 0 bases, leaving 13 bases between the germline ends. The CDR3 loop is CATTVTAPSGANVLTF. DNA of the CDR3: TGTGCCACCACGGTAACAGCGCCCTCTGGGGCCAACGTCCTGACTTTC. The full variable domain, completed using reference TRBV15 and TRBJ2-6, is DAMVIQNPRYQVTQFGKPVTLSCSQTLNHNVMYWYQQKSSQAPKLLFHYYDKDFNNEADTPDNFQSRRPNTSFCFLDIRSPGLGDTAMYLCATTVTAPSGANVLTFGAGSRLTVL.

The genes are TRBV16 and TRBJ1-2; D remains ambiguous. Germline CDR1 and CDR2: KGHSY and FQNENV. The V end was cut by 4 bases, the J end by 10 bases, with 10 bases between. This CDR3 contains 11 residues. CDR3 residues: CASSLSTYYTF. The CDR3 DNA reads TGTGCCAGCAGCCTCTCGACTTACTACACCTTC.

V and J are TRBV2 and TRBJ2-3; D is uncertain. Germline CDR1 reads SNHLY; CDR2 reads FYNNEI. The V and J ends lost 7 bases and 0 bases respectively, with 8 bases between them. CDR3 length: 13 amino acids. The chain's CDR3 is CASIRTSTDTQYF. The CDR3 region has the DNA TGTGCCAGCATCCGAACTAGCACAGATACGCAGTATTTT.

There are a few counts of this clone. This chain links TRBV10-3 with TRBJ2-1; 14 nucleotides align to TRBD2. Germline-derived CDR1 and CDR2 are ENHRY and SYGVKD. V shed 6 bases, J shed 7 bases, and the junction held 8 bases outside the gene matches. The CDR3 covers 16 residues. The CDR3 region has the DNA TGTGCCATCAGAATTACCGGGACTAGCGGGAGAAATGAGCAGTTCTTC. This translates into CAIRITGTSGRNEQFF.